The present TCR beta chain was sequenced within a study of technical replicates of blood from a few donors. The protocol was immunoSEQ multiplex PCR, while the TCRdb copy is restricted to in-frame clones and leaves out a portion. The table has 50,000 to 70,000 clones, around 89% seen once. The CDR3 runs to 16 residues. Unmatched junction bases numbered 7, after V lost 6 bases and J lost 0 bases. Germline V gene data show CDR1 as KGHSH and CDR2 as LQKENI. Sample: PBMCs. The J gene is TRBJ1-1, the V gene TRBV18, with 10 positions matching TRBD1. This sequence originates from a human donor in good health. Some clones in this sample may be carry-over from other donors' samples. This chain's CDR3 is CASSLGTGVMNTEAFF. Here the CDR3 DNA reads TGTGCCAGCTCCTTAGGGACAGGGGTTATGAACACTGAAGCTTTCTTT. Drawing the rest from reference TRBV18 and TRBJ1-1, the complete variable domain is NAGVMQNPRHLVRRRGQEARLRCSPMKGHSHVYWYRQLPEEGLKFMVYLQKENIIDESGMPKERFSAEFPKEGPSILRIQQVVRGDSAAYFCASSLGTGVMNTEAFFGQGTRLTVV.